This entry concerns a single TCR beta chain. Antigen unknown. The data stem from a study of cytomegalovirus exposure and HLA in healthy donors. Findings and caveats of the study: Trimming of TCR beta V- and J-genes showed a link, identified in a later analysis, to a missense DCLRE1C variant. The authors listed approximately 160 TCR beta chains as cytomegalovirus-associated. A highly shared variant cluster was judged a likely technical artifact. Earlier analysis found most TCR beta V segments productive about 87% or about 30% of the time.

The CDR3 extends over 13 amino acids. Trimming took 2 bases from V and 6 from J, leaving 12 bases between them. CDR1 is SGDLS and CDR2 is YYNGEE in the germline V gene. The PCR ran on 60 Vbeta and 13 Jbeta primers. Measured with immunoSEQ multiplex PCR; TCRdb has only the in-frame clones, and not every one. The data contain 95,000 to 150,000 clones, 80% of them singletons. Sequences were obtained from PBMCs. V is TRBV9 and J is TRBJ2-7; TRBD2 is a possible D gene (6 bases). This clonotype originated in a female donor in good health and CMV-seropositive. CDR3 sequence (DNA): TGTGCCAGCAGCGTCGGAGGGAGTGGCGAGCAGTACTTC. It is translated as CASSVGGSGEQYF.